The clone carrying this T cell receptor (beta chain) was recorded many times. Its antigen is not known. From the germline J gene comes the end of the CDR3, since the read stops 3 residues before it. This entry belongs to a study of T cell clonality in common variable immunodeficiency. Points from the study as a whole: Compared with healthy controls, CVID subjects showed increased TCRbeta clonality, mostly in about a third. Fewer deletions and N-nucleotide insertions were reportedly seen in common variable immunodeficiency TCR beta sequences.

CDR1 SEHNR and CDR2 FQNEAQ come from the germline V gene (reference sequence). This CDR3 has 12 amino acids. Clones were sequenced by immunoSEQ multiplex PCR, and TCRdb holds only the in-frame ones, with some missing. Singletons are absent from the sample, which has about 15,000 clones. The sequenced sample was peripheral blood mononuclear cells. This TCR derives from a human donor with common variable immunodeficiency. This sequence joins TRBV7-9 and TRBJ1-2; D is possibly TRBD1 (6 bases). The sequenced CDR3 bases are TGTGCCAGCAGCCAAACGACAGGACCC. This codes for CASSQTTGP. The full CDR3 sequence reads CASSQTTGPYTF.